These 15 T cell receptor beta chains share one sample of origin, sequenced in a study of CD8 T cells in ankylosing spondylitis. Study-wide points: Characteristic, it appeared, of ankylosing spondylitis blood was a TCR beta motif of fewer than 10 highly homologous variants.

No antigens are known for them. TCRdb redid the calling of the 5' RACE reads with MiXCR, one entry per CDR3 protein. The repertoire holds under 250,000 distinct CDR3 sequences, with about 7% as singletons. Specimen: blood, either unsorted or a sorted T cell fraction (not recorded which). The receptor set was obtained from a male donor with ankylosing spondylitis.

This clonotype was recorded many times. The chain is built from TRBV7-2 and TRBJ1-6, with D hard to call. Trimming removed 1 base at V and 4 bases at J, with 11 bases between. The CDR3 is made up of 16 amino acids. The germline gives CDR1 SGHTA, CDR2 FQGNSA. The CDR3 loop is CASSLDRRVYNSPLHF. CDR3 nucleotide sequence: TGTGCCAGCAGCTTAGATAGGAGAGTATATAATTCACCCCTCCACTTT. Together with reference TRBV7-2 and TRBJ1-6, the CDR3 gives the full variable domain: GAGVSQSPSNKVTEKGKDVELRCDPISGHTALYWYRQSLGQGLEFLIYFQGNSAPDKSGLPSDRFSAERTGGSVSTLTIQRTQQEDSAVYLCASSLDRRVYNSPLHFGNGTRLTVT.

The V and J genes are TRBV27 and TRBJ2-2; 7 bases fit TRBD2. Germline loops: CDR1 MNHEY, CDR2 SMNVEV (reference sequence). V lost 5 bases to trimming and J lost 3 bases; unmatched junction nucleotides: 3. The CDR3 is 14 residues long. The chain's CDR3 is CASSRAGYTGELFF. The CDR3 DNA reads TGTGCCAGCAGTCGAGCGGGATACACCGGGGAGCTGTTTTTT.

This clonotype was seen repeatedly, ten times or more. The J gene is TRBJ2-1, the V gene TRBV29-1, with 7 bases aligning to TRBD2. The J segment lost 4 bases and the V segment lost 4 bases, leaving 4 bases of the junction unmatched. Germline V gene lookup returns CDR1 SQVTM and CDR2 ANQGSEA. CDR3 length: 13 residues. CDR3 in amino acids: CSVVGGRYNEQFF. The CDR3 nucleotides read TGCAGCGTTGTAGGCGGGAGATACAATGAGCAGTTCTTC.

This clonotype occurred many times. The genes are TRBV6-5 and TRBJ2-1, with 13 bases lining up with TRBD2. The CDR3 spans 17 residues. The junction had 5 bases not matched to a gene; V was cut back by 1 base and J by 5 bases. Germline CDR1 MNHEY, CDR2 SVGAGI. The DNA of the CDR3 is TGTGCCAGCAGTTACTTACTAGCGGGAGGGATGGACAATGAGCAGTTCTTC. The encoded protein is CASSYLLAGGMDNEQFF.

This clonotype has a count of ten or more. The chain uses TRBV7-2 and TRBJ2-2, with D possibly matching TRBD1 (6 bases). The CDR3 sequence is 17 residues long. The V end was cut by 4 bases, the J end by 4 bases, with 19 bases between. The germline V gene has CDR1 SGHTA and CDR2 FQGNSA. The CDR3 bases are TGTGCCAGCAGCTCTTCCCCGGGGCACAGGGCCACCGGGGAGCTGTTTTTT. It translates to CASSSSPGHRATGELFF.

The CDR3: CACRDRNTGELFF. In nucleotides, the CDR3 is TGTGCCTGCCGGGACAGGAACACCGGGGAGCTGTTTTTT. The V and J genes are TRBV30 and TRBJ2-2, with 7 bases lining up with TRBD1. J gave up 1 base and V 6 bases, and 2 bases lay outside the gene matches. This CDR3 is 13 amino acids long. In germline, CDR1 is GTSNPN, CDR2 SVGIG (reference sequence).

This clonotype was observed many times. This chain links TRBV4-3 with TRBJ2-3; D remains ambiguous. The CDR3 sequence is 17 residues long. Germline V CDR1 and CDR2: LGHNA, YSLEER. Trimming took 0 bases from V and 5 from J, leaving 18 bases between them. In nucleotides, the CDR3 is TGCGCCAGCAGCCAAGAAGAAGACTTGAGCTATGGAGATACGCAGTATTTT. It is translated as CASSQEEDLSYGDTQYF.

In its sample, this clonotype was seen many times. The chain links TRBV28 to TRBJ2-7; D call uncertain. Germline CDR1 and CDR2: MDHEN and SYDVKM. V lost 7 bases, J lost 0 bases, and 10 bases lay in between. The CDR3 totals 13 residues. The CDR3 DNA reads TGTGCCAGCAACCCGGCAGGCTCCTACGAGCAGTACTTC. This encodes CASNPAGSYEQYF.

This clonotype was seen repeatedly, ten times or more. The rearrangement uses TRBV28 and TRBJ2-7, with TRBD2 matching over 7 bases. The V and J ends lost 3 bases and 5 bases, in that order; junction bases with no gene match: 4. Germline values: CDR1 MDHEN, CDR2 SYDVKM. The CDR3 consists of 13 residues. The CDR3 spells CASSFIAGDEQYF. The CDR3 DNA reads TGTGCCAGCAGTTTTATTGCGGGGGACGAGCAGTACTTC.

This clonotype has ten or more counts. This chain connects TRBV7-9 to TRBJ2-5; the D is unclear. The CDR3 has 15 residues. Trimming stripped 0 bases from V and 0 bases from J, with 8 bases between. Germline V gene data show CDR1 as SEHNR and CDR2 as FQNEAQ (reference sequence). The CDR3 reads CASSLAWENQETQYF. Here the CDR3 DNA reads TGTGCCAGCAGCTTAGCGTGGGAAAACCAAGAGACCCAGTACTTC.

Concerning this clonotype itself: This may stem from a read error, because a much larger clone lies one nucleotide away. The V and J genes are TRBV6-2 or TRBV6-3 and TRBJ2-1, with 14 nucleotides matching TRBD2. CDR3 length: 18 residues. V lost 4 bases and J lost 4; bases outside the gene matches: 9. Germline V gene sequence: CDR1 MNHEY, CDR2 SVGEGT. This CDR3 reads CASSSLRTSGRSYNEQFF. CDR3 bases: TGTGCCAGCAGTTCCCTAAGGACTAGCGGGAGGTCGTACAATGAGCAGTTCTTC.

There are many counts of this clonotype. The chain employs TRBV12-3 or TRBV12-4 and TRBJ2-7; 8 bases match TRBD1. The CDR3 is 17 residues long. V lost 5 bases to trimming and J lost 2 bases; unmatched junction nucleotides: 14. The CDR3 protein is CASSNYYRRDRPYEQYF. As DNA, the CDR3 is TGTGCCAGCAGTAACTATTATCGCCGGGACAGGCCCTACGAGCAGTACTTC.

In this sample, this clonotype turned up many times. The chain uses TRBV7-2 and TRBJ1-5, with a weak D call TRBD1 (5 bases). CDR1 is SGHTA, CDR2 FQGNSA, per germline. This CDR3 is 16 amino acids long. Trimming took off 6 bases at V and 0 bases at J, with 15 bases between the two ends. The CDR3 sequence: CASSAGGGYSNQPQHF. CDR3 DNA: TGTGCCAGCAGTGCGGGGGGTGGGTATAGCAATCAGCCCCAGCATTTT.

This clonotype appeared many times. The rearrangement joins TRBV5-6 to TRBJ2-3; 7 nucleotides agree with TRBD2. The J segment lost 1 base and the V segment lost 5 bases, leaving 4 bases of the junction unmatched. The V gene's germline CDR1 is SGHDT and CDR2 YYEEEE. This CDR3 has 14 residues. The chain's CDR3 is CASSWDYRTDTQYF. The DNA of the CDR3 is TGTGCCAGCAGTTGGGACTACCGCACAGATACGCAGTATTTT.

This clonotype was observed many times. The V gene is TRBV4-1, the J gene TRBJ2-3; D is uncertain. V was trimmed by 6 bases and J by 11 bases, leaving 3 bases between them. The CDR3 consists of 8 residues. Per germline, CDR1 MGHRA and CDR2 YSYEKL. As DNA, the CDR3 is TGCGCCAGCAGGGAGCAGTATTTT. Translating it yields CASREQYF.